The 2 T cell receptor beta chains listed next were all sequenced from one sample in a study of T-cell reconstitution after alpha-beta-depleted transplantation in children (dated by TCRdb to 2016 to 2017). Explained via the paper, the treatment or condition label denotes: allogeneic hematopoietic cell transplantation with graft depleted of TCRalphabeta T cells and CD19 B cells. Library prep was done by PCR. Instrument on record: Illumina HiSeq 2500. Molecular barcoding was employed in the preparation of TCR libraries, with unique molecular identifiers being used to normalize TCRbeta repertoire quantification. TCRdb redid the processing of the public reads, applying fastp at Q25 and MiXCR, and retained in-frame beta chains. Identical CDR3 proteins give one entry, which carries the most common genes and DNA. The sample records hundreds of thousands of distinct CDR3 sequences, roughly 17% of which are singletons. The top ten clonotypes cover approximately 28% of the sample.

Sequencing was performed on PBMCs, mostly from graft donor cells, taken 360 days after TCRalphabeta/CD19-depleted stem cell transplant. These receptors all come from a boy under two years old who had a stem cell transplant for Wiskott-Aldrich syndrome, so the T cells may come from the graft donor.

In its sample, this clonotype was seen a few times. The chain uses TRBV3-1 and TRBJ2-5; D gene ambiguous. Between the trimmed V and J ends, which lost 4 bases and 1 base, there was a span of 4 bases. This CDR3 comprises 12 residues. CDR1 is LGHDT and CDR2 is YNNKEL in the germline V gene (reference sequence). This CDR3 is CASSRLQETQYF. CDR3 nucleotides: TGTGCCAGCAGCCGCCTCCAAGAGACCCAGTACTTC.

V gene TRBV4-2 combines with J gene TRBJ2-5; TRBD2 aligns across 8 bases. The trim removed 0 bases at V and 0 bases at J, leaving 12 bases unmatched. The CDR3 extends over 19 amino acids. The germline V gene encodes CDR1 LGHNA and CDR2 YNFKEQ. The CDR3 nucleotides are TGTGCCAGCAGCCAAGATCGGGTGCCGGTAGCGGGGTACCAAGAGACCCAGTACTTC. Its protein is CASSQDRVPVAGYQETQYF.